These T cell receptor beta chains were read from a single sample in a study of vaccination effects on CD4 cells after COVID-19. Antigen specificity for these receptors is unknown. TCRdb keeps only in-frame clones here, not all; method: immunoSEQ multiplex PCR. The sample consists of tens of thousands of clones, about four fifths of them appearing once. The specimen was CD4+ T cells from PBMCs cultured with HCoV-OC43 spike peptides, collected before COVID-19 vaccination. The origin of the receptors is a human donor who received a COVID-19 vaccine. CDR3s include the opening cysteine and the closing phenylalanine or tryptophan. Fields, in order: D gene, CDR3 length, J gene, clone size, V gene, CDR3 protein, CDR3 DNA. D genes are given only for firm matches. The size entry is marked missing in some rows and otherwise reads once, few, many or a size class.

TRBD2	17	TRBJ2-1	NA	TRBV7-3	CASSLNPSGGAYNEQFF	TGTGCCAGCAGCTTAAACCCTAGCGGGGGAGCCTACAATGAGCAGTTCTTC
NA	14	TRBJ1-2	NA	TRBV6-1	CASSEASAGYGYTF	TGTGCCAGCAGTGAAGCGTCGGCCGGGTATGGCTACACCTTC
NA	14	TRBJ1-2	NA	TRBV9	CASSVGQKLYGYTF	TGTGCCAGCAGCGTAGGACAGAAACTCTATGGCTACACCTTC
TRBD1	15	TRBJ2-5	NA	TRBV24-1	CATSDSGQGGKTQYF	TGTGCCACCAGTGACTCGGGACAGGGCGGAAAGACCCAGTACTTC
NA	15	TRBJ1-1	NA	TRBV4-3	CASSQVGGGRNEAFF	TGCGCCAGCAGCCAAGTCGGGGGTGGGAGAAATGAAGCTTTCTTT
TRBD1	13	TRBJ1-6	NA	TRBV12-3/TRBV12-4	CASRGQAATPLHF	TGTGCCAGCAGAGGACAGGCGGCGACGCCCCTCCACTTT
TRBD1	14	TRBJ1-2	few	TRBV6-2/TRBV6-3	CASSWDRAAYGYTF	TGTGCCAGCAGTTGGGACAGGGCAGCGTATGGCTACACCTTC
NA	11	TRBJ2-3	NA	TRBV20-1	CSVEPTDTQYF	TGCAGTGTTGAACCCACAGATACGCAGTATTTT
TRBD1	14	TRBJ1-6	NA	TRBV10-3	CAISDQGAVSPLHF	TGTGCCATCAGTGATCAGGGGGCTGTTTCACCCCTCCACTTT
NA	14	TRBJ1-5	NA	TRBV28	CASSYAGDNQPQHF	TGTGCCAGCAGTTACGCCGGCGACAATCAGCCCCAGCATTTT
NA	14	TRBJ1-1	NA	TRBV3-1/TRBV3-2	CASSQDAWGTEAFF	TGTGCCAGCAGCCAAGACGCGTGGGGCACTGAAGCTTTCTTT
TRBD2	19	TRBJ2-3	NA	TRBV4-1	CASSQRVAGGQSSTDTQYF	TGCGCCAGCAGCCAGAGGGTCGCGGGGGGGCAGTCCAGCACAGATACGCAGTATTTT
NA	17	TRBJ1-6	few	TRBV28	CASRQGGTGHLSSPLHF	TGTGCCAGCAGACAAGGTGGGACGGGACACCTAAGTTCACCCCTCCACTTT
NA	13	TRBJ1-1	NA	TRBV15	CATSRDLTTEAFF	TGTGCCACCAGCAGAGATCTGACCACTGAAGCTTTCTTT
NA	11	TRBJ2-4	NA	TRBV6-5	CASSPRDLIHF	TGTGCCAGCAGTCCCCGGGACTTGATCCACTTC
NA	15	TRBJ1-6	NA	TRBV5-1	CASSPDGPLNSPLHF	TGCGCCAGCAGCCCGGACGGGCCTCTTAATTCACCCCTCCACTTT
TRBD2	17	TRBJ2-1	NA	TRBV24-1	CATSDPPGRGDYNEQFF	TGTGCCACCAGTGATCCCCCTGGCCGGGGGGACTACAATGAGCAGTTCTTC
NA	17	TRBJ2-1	NA	TRBV24-1	CATSDLPGETPNNEQFF	TGTGCCACCAGTGATTTGCCCGGGGAAACCCCTAACAATGAGCAGTTCTTC
NA	14	TRBJ1-3	NA	TRBV7-2	CASSRDSSGNTIYF	TGTGCCAGCAGCCGGGACTCCTCTGGAAACACCATATATTTT
NA	13	TRBJ1-5	few	TRBV19	CASSMTANQPQHF	TGTGCCAGTAGTATGACAGCAAATCAGCCCCAGCATTTT
NA	15	TRBJ2-2	NA	TRBV30	CAWSSGQPNTGELFF	TGTGCCTGGAGTTCTGGACAGCCGAACACCGGGGAGCTGTTTTTT
TRBD1	16	TRBJ2-5	NA	TRBV6-5	CASSYSGQVTQETQYF	TGTGCCAGCAGTTACTCGGGACAGGTTACCCAAGAGACCCAGTACTTC
NA	16	TRBJ2-6	NA	TRBV18	CASSLTVFSGANVLTF	TGTGCCAGCTCACTAACAGTTTTCTCTGGGGCCAACGTCCTGACTTTC
NA	13	TRBJ1-1	NA	TRBV6-5	CASSNKGGTEAFF	TGTGCCAGCAGCAATAAGGGGGGGACTGAAGCTTTCTTT
NA	15	TRBJ2-5	NA	TRBV18	CASSPPAGGQETQYF	TGTGCCAGCTCACCACCGGCCGGGGGCCAAGAGACCCAGTACTTC
TRBD1	15	TRBJ2-5	NA	TRBV4-2	CASSQPDRDYETQYF	TGTGCCAGCAGCCAACCTGACAGGGATTACGAGACCCAGTACTTC
TRBD1	15	TRBJ1-5	NA	TRBV19	CASSPRDRGAQPQHF	TGTGCCAGTAGCCCCCGGGACAGGGGGGCCCAGCCCCAGCATTTT
TRBD2	15	TRBJ2-2	NA	TRBV4-2	CASSQDLAGVRELFF	TGTGCCAGCAGCCAAGATCTAGCGGGGGTCAGGGAGCTGTTTTTT
NA	16	TRBJ2-6	NA	TRBV5-1	CASSLDGASGANVLTF	TGCGCCAGCAGCTTGGACGGTGCCTCTGGGGCCAACGTCCTGACTTTC
NA	12	TRBJ2-2	NA	TRBV12-3/TRBV12-4	CASSRGFGELFF	TGTGCCAGCAGCCGGGGTTTCGGGGAGCTGTTTTTT
TRBD2	12	TRBJ2-1	NA	TRBV6-5	CASSPTSTEQFF	TGTGCCAGCAGTCCGACTAGCACTGAGCAGTTCTTC
NA	14	TRBJ1-4	once	TRBV7-2	CASSFWGYNEKLFF	TGTGCCAGCAGCTTTTGGGGGTATAATGAAAAACTGTTTTTT
NA	15	TRBJ1-5	NA	TRBV7-9	CASSLTGNSNQPQHF	TGTGCCAGCAGCTTAACAGGGAATAGCAATCAGCCCCAGCATTTT
NA	20	TRBJ1-5	NA	TRBV4-2	CASSQDDPGHAAGRNQPQHF	TGTGCCAGCAGCCAAGATGACCCCGGACACGCGGCTGGACGAAATCAGCCCCAGCATTTT
TRBD2	17	TRBJ2-1	NA	TRBV24-1	CATSEGTSGGVYNEQFF	TGTGCCACCAGTGAAGGGACTAGCGGGGGAGTCTACAATGAGCAGTTCTTC
NA	16	TRBJ1-1	few	TRBV9	CASSVVKGLANTEAFF	TGTGCCAGCAGCGTAGTTAAGGGGTTGGCGAACACTGAAGCTTTCTTT
NA	14	TRBJ1-2	NA	TRBV29-1	CSVEDSEANYGYTF	TGCAGCGTTGAAGACTCAGAAGCTAACTATGGCTACACCTTC
TRBD1	16	TRBJ1-4	NA	TRBV7-2	CASSPGTGGGREKLFF	TGTGCCAGCAGCCCCGGGACAGGGGGCGGAAGGGAAAAACTGTTTTTT
TRBD1	15	TRBJ1-2	NA	TRBV27	CASSFTGGLNYGYTF	TGTGCCAGCAGTTTTACAGGGGGTCTTAACTATGGCTACACCTTC
NA	15	TRBJ2-1	NA	TRBV9	CASSFSVGGYNEQFF	TGTGCCAGCAGCTTCTCCGTGGGCGGCTACAATGAGCAGTTCTTC
NA	15	TRBJ2-2	few	TRBV5-1	CASSLPQGPSGELFF	TGCGCCAGCAGCTTGCCCCAGGGCCCTTCCGGGGAGCTGTTTTTT
TRBD1	17	TRBJ2-2	NA	TRBV5-1	CASSPLRTGVNTGELFF	TGCGCCAGCAGCCCGCTCAGGACAGGGGTCAACACCGGGGAGCTGTTTTTT
TRBD1	14	TRBJ2-1	NA	TRBV5-1	CASSFGTAYNEQFF	TGCGCCAGCAGCTTCGGGACAGCCTACAATGAGCAGTTCTTC
TRBD1	16	TRBJ1-2	NA	TRBV28	CASSFSGQGFGYGYTF	TGTGCCAGCAGTTTCTCGGGACAGGGTTTTGGCTATGGCTACACCTTC
NA	19	TRBJ2-4	once	TRBV27	CASSLTPLGGLLAKNIQYF	TGTGCCAGCAGTTTAACCCCTCTCGGGGGTCTTCTAGCCAAAAACATTCAGTACTTC
NA	15	TRBJ2-6	NA	TRBV7-9	CASSLGGSGANVLTF	TGTGCCAGCAGCTTAGGAGGGTCCGGGGCCAACGTCCTGACTTTC
NA	12	TRBJ1-4	NA	TRBV29-1	CSVGALNEKLFF	TGCAGCGTTGGGGCGCTTAATGAAAAACTGTTTTTT
NA	15	TRBJ2-6	NA	TRBV2	CASGRGGSGANVLTF	TGTGCCAGCGGAAGGGGAGGCTCTGGGGCCAACGTCCTGACTTTC
NA	12	TRBJ2-3	NA	TRBV5-1	CASSFAGLTQYF	TGCGCCAGCAGCTTCGCAGGTCTTACGCAGTATTTT
TRBD2	13	TRBJ2-5	NA	TRBV25-1	CASSVLAGETQYF	TGTGCCAGCAGTGTGCTAGCGGGGGAGACCCAGTACTTC
TRBD1	13	TRBJ1-6	NA	TRBV9	CASKGQGDSPLHF	TGTGCCAGCAAAGGGCAGGGGGATTCACCCCTCCACTTT
TRBD1	15	TRBJ1-2	NA	TRBV6-5	CASSYGTELNYGYTF	TGTGCCAGCAGTTATGGGACAGAGTTAAACTATGGCTACACCTTC
NA	15	TRBJ2-2	NA	TRBV5-4	CASSSMDTNTGELFF	TGTGCCAGCAGCTCCATGGATACGAACACCGGGGAGCTGTTTTTT
NA	13	TRBJ1-5	NA	TRBV30	CAWSIQSNQPQHF	TGTGCCTGGAGCATACAGTCAAATCAGCCCCAGCATTTT
NA	15	TRBJ2-5	NA	TRBV24-1	CATSDPGGTQETQYF	TGTGCCACCAGTGACCCTGGGGGGACCCAAGAGACCCAGTACTTC
NA	14	TRBJ1-1	NA	TRBV9	CASSVARVNTEAFF	TGTGCCAGCAGCGTAGCCAGGGTAAACACTGAAGCTTTCTTT
NA	15	TRBJ2-5	NA	TRBV5-1	CASSLSPGVRETQYF	TGCGCCAGCAGCTTGAGTCCGGGGGTGAGAGAGACCCAGTACTTC
NA	15	TRBJ1-4	NA	TRBV7-6	CASSSNRVPNEKLFF	TGTGCCAGCAGCTCGAACAGGGTTCCTAATGAAAAACTGTTTTTT
TRBD1	15	TRBJ2-1	NA	TRBV11-3	CASSLMGQGTNEQFF	TGTGCCAGCAGCTTAATGGGACAGGGAACGAATGAGCAGTTCTTC